This T cell receptor beta chain appears in the sequencing data of a study of PD-1 blockade in classical Hodgkin lymphoma. Time point defined: newly diagnosed, previously untreated cHL patient sample. The CD8+ T cells came from thawed PBMCs through magnetic negative selection. Generated by immunoSEQ multiplex PCR, the TCRdb table keeps only in-frame clones and is missing some. The sample has around 10,000 clones; about 91% are singletons. A note on this clone: Its antigen is currently unknown.

CDR1 is SGHAT, CDR2 FQNNGV, per germline. The CDR3 is 13 residues long. V lost 1 base, J lost 1 base, and 4 bases lay in between. General observations from the study: Possibly reflecting disease activity or prior therapy, repertoire differences have causes that remain undefined.

Sequencing was performed on CD8+ T cells from blood. The chain employs TRBV11-2 and TRBJ1-1, with D hard to call. The TCR comes from a human donor with classical Hodgkin lymphoma. Here the CDR3 reads CASSLGPNTEAFF. The DNA for the CDR3 is TGTGCCAGCAGCTTAGGACCGAACACTGAAGCTTTCTTT.